This TCR beta chain emerged from a study of T cell repertoires and HLA-DP antigens. The data were produced by immunoSEQ multiplex PCR, yet TCRdb's version contains in-frame clones alone and is incomplete. The data hold 90,000 to 130,000 clones, with about 92% observed a single time. In its sample, this clone was seen once. No antigen is known for it. Trimming pared 5 bases from V and 1 base from J, leaving 13 bases between. The CDR3 is 15 amino acids. The germline V gene encodes CDR1 SGHAT and CDR2 FQNNGV. This chain uses TRBV11-2 with TRBJ2-3; D not certain. The sequenced material came from CD4+ T cells from PBMCs. The receptor was derived from a woman under 30 in good health and CMV-seronegative. This CDR3 reads CASSRVGFGTDTQYF. For the CDR3, the DNA is TGTGCCAGCAGCAGGGTCGGTTTCGGCACAGATACGCAGTATTTT.